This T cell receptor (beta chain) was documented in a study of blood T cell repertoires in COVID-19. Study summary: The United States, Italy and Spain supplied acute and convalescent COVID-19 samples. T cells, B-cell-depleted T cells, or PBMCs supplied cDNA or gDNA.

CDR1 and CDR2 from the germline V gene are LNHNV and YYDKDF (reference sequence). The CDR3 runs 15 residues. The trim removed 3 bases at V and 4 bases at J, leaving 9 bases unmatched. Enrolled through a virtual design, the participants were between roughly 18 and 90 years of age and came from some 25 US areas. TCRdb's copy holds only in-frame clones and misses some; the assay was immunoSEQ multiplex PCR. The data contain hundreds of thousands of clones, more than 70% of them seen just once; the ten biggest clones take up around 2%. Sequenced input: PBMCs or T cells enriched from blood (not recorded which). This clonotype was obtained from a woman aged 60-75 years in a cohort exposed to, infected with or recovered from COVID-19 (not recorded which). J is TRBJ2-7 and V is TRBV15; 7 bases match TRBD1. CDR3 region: CATSSPSGGSYEQYF. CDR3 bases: TGTGCCACCAGCAGCCCTTCAGGGGGTAGTTACGAGCAGTACTTC.